This T cell receptor (beta chain) was captured in a study of PD-L1 blockade in urothelial cancer. On the study more broadly: It was at 3 weeks (second dose) and 6 weeks after treatment start that blood was analyzed.

Method: immunoSEQ multiplex PCR; TCRdb's copy keeps in-frame clones and lacks some. The sample contains some 89,000 clones, about 84% of which appear only once. A remark on this clone: Antigen unknown.

Study results and limitations: In blood at 3 weeks, tumor-associated clones expanded more among patients with durable benefit. Having blood TCR clonality under the median before treatment predicted better survival.

The CDR3 sequence is 14 residues long. Germline CDR1 and CDR2: KGHSH and LQKENI. V lost 2 bases to trimming and J lost 5 bases, with 12 bases between them. Time point indicated: pretreatment peripheral blood. The genes are TRBV18 and TRBJ1-1, with D unclear. The sample consisted of PBMCs, taken around atezolizumab (anti-PD-L1) treatment. The TCR was taken from a man aged 55 to 70 with urothelial cancer. CDR3 DNA sequence: TGTGCCAGCTCACCAGATATTGTGCGGACTGAAGCTTTCTTT. It translates to CASSPDIVRTEAFF.